This T cell receptor beta chain was recorded in a study of memory CD4+ T cells and cytomegalovirus serostatus. Study in general: This sample comes from healthy Belgian adults, roughly 9 CMV seropositive, approximately 25 seronegative.

Single viable CD3+CD4+CD8-CD45RO+ cells were sorted as the memory CD4+ T cells. V lost 10 bases to trimming and J lost 8 bases, with 17 bases between them. The germline V gene encodes CDR1 MDHEN and CDR2 SYDVKM. The CDR3 sequence is 12 residues long. Here immunoSEQ multiplex PCR was the method, and the copy in TCRdb shows in-frame clones only, minus some. The repertoire holds roughly 67,000 clones, with 60% to 85% as singletons. The sequenced sample consisted of memory CD4+ T cells from blood. This chain joins TRBV28 and TRBJ1-2; D unclear. This TCR was recovered from an adult in good health and CMV-seropositive. CDR3 protein: CANVGSEPGYTF. The CDR3 coding sequence is TGTGCCAACGTCGGGTCCGAACCAGGCTACACCTTC.